These 9 T cell receptor beta chains were sequenced from one sample in a study of memory CD4+ T cells and cytomegalovirus serostatus. Single viable CD3+CD4+CD8-CD45RO+ cells were sorted as the memory CD4+ T cells. Here immunoSEQ multiplex PCR was the method, and the copy in TCRdb shows in-frame clones only, minus some. The table has 25,000 to 35,000 clones, around 76% seen once. The sequenced sample consisted of memory CD4+ T cells from blood. These receptors all stem from an adult in good health and CMV-seronegative. Some clones in this sample may be carry-over from other donors' samples.

The genes are TRBV7-2 and TRBJ1-2; 8 bases align to TRBD1. Germline V CDR1 and CDR2: SGHTA, FQGNSA. Germline trimming cut 11 bases from V and 8 bases from J; bases unmatched to any gene: 10. CDR3 size: 12 residues. The CDR3 DNA reads as TGTGCCTCCGGCCAGGGGGCTGAGGGCTACACCTTC. This encodes CASGQGAEGYTF.

This chain connects TRBV6-1 to TRBJ2-2; D might be TRBD1 (5 bases). Trimming removed 1 base from V and 3 bases from J, with 6 bases in between. The CDR3 totals 14 residues. Germline CDR1 MNHNS, CDR2 SASEGT. CDR3 nucleotide sequence: TGTGCCAGCAGTGAAGTGACAGACACCGGGGAGCTGTTTTTT. It translates to CASSEVTDTGELFF.

This chain links TRBV6-6 with TRBJ2-1; 9 bases match TRBD1. Losses at the gene ends were 0 bases for V and 9 bases for J; bases not matched to a gene: 6. The CDR3 runs to 15 residues. Germline values: CDR1 MNHNY, CDR2 SVGAGI (reference sequence). The CDR3 loop is CASSYSRTGVGEQFF. The CDR3 DNA follows: TGTGCCAGCAGTTACTCTAGGACAGGGGTAGGTGAGCAGTTCTTC.

J is TRBJ1-2 and V is TRBV20-1; no firm D call. CDR3 size: 11 residues. V lost 3 bases to trimming and J lost 3 bases, with 5 bases between them. Per the germline V gene, CDR1 is DFQATT and CDR2 is SNEGSKA (reference sequence). CDR3 sequence (DNA): TGCAGTGCTAGTTCGGACTATGGCTACACCTTC. This translates into CSASSDYGYTF.

The CDR3 region is CASKGGNQPQHF. In DNA, the CDR3 is TGTGCCAGTAAAGGAGGCAATCAGCCCCAGCATTTT. The J gene is TRBJ1-5, the V gene TRBV19; the D is unclear. Trimming took 7 bases from V and 2 from J, leaving 6 bases between them. The CDR3 is made up of 12 amino acids. Germline assignment: CDR1 LNHDA and CDR2 SQIVND (reference sequence). Combining the CDR3 with reference TRBV19 and TRBJ1-5 gives the whole variable domain DGGITQSPKYLFRKEGQNVTLSCEQNLNHDAMYWYRQDPGQGLRLIYYSQIVNDFQKGDIAEGYSVSREKKESFPLTVTSAQKNPTAFYLCASKGGNQPQHFGDGTRLSIL.

J is TRBJ1-5 and V is TRBV6-1; D uncertain. The CDR3 runs 16 residues. Germline V gene lookup returns CDR1 MNHNS and CDR2 SASEGT. V dropped 3 bases and J dropped 0 bases, with 12 bases sitting between them. The CDR3 sequence: CASSDNPGVSNQPQHF. CDR3 coding DNA: TGTGCCAGCAGTGATAATCCTGGGGTTAGCAATCAGCCCCAGCATTTT.

For the CDR3, the DNA is TGTGCCAGCAGTGGGCGGGGAGATACGCAGTATTTT. Translation gives CASSGRGDTQYF. The genes are TRBV2 and TRBJ2-3; weak D call: TRBD2 (6 bases). CDR1 and CDR2 (germline): SNHLY, FYNNEI. CDR3 size: 12 residues. Deletions cut 4 bases from V and 5 bases from J, with 7 bases between.

The chain is built from TRBV4-3 and TRBJ2-5; 10 nucleotides align to TRBD2. Trimming took 1 base from V and 1 from J; bases not matched to a gene: 3. The CDR3 is 16 amino acids. Germline values: CDR1 LGHNA, CDR2 YSLEER. CDR3 region: CASSQGTSGSQETQYF. As DNA, the CDR3 is TGCGCCAGCAGCCAAGGGACTAGCGGCTCCCAAGAGACCCAGTACTTC.

The J gene is TRBJ1-1, the V gene TRBV6-1, with 7 nucleotides matching TRBD1. V shed 3 bases and J 11 bases; nucleotides not matched to a gene: 9. CDR1 is MNHNS and CDR2 is SASEGT in the germline V gene. The CDR3 covers 13 residues. The CDR3 loop is CASSETSGTDAFF. The CDR3 region has the DNA TGTGCCAGCAGTGAGACGTCCGGGACAGACGCTTTCTTT.